The 2 T cell receptor beta chains given below trace back to one sample, sequenced in a study of Tregs in tolerant kidney transplant recipients. Related graft donors supplied nonmyeloablative bone marrow transplants, and mixed chimerism was transient. Measured with immunoSEQ multiplex PCR; TCRdb has only the in-frame clones, and not every one. The sample comprises roughly 86,000 clones, more than 85% of which are singletons, and 1.5% to 2% rests with the top ten. Sequencing was performed on CD4+ T cells from blood (PBMCs), taken 12 months after the transplant. The receptors originated from a human patient who received a combined kidney and bone marrow transplant. A subset of T cells may come from the graft donor.

This chain uses TRBV6-5 with TRBJ2-7; D is perhaps TRBD2 (6 bases). This CDR3 region has 11 residues. Germline assignment: CDR1 MNHEY and CDR2 SVGAGI. Trimming shortened V by 8 bases and J by 2 bases, and 7 bases separated the two germline ends. The CDR3 DNA reads as TGTGCCAGCGGACTAACCTACGAGCAGTACTTC. Translated, it gives CASGLTYEQYF.

The gene calls are TRBV27 and TRBJ1-2, with TRBD1 matching over 11 bases. Germline V gene data show CDR1 as MNHEY and CDR2 as SMNVEV (reference sequence). V gave up 7 bases and J gave up 8 bases; unmatched junction bases: 9. This CDR3 is 14 amino acids long. The CDR3 DNA sequence: TGTGCCAGCACATCCGGGACAGGGGGAGGCGGCTACACCTTC. Residues: CASTSGTGGGGYTF.